The entry below describes one T cell receptor beta chain. This record belongs to a study of blood T cell repertoires in COVID-19. Study at large: The United States, Italy and Spain provided the acute and convalescent COVID-19 samples. T cells, B-cell-depleted T cells, or PBMCs provided the cDNA or gDNA that served as material.

The germline gives CDR1 SGDLS, CDR2 YYNGEE. V was cut by 0 bases and J by 2 bases, with 16 bases left in between. This CDR3 is built from 17 residues. In the original analysis: Amplification of reference gene primers provided the estimated nucleated cell counts. Method: immunoSEQ multiplex PCR; TCRdb's copy keeps in-frame clones and lacks some. That table gives V, J and clone size, and the DNA gave D and trimming. The sample yields over 200,000 clones, roughly 86% seen once. This TCR was recovered from a woman aged 35 to 49 with acute or convalescent COVID-19. The sequenced material came from peripheral blood. The chain links TRBV9 to TRBJ2-3, with D maybe TRBD2 (7 bases). The CDR3 coding sequence is TGTGCCAGCAGCGTAGCTGGGGGGGGCGCGTACACAGATACGCAGTATTTT. It translates to CASSVAGGGAYTDTQYF.